Listed below are T cell receptor beta chains from one sample, sequenced in a study of cytomegalovirus exposure and HLA in healthy donors. Clones were read by immunoSEQ multiplex PCR, and TCRdb kept only the in-frame ones, dropping some. The sample includes roughly 130,000 clones, nearly 85% of them seen just once. The specimen sequenced was PBMCs. The source is a boy between 5 and 17 years old in good health and CMV-seronegative. The CDR3 runs from the conserved cysteine through the conserved F or W. Fields, in order: D gene, clone size, J gene, V gene, CDR3 DNA, CDR3 protein. The D gene is left open where the match is weak. Rows give clone size only sometimes, using once, few, many, or a class for an expanded clone.

D: TRBD1
size: NA
J: TRBJ1-4
V: TRBV19
DNA: TGTGCCAGTAGTCCCGGGACAGCAATAGACGGTAATGAAAAACTGTTTTTT
CDR3: CASSPGTAIDGNEKLFF

D: NA
size: NA
J: TRBJ2-3
V: TRBV5-6
DNA: TGTGCCAGCAGCTTGCTAGTATCCACAGATACGCAGTATTTT
CDR3: CASSLLVSTDTQYF

D: TRBD1
size: NA
J: TRBJ2-7
V: TRBV15
DNA: TGTGCCACCAGCAGCGCCGGGACAGCGGTCGGCGAGCAGTACTTC
CDR3: CATSSAGTAVGEQYF

D: TRBD2
size: NA
J: TRBJ2-5
V: TRBV7-9
DNA: TGTGCCAGCAGCTCCTCCACTAGCGGAGCCCAAGAGACCCAGTACTTC
CDR3: CASSSSTSGAQETQYF

D: NA
size: NA
J: TRBJ2-6
V: TRBV7-9
DNA: TGTGCCAGTCGGGGAGACTCTGGGGCCAACGTCCTGACTTTC
CDR3: CASRGDSGANVLTF

D: TRBD1
size: NA
J: TRBJ2-5
V: TRBV5-4
DNA: TGTGCCAGCAGCGTTCAGGGGGCCCAAGAGACCCAGTACTTC
CDR3: CASSVQGAQETQYF

D: NA
size: NA
J: TRBJ1-1
V: TRBV4-1
DNA: TGCGCCAGCAGCCGAGAGGGGCCCATGAACACTGAAGCTTTCTTT
CDR3: CASSREGPMNTEAFF

D: TRBD2
size: NA
J: TRBJ2-3
V: TRBV5-5
DNA: TGTGCCAGCAGCTTGGAACTAGCGGAAGCATCTACGCAGTATTTT
CDR3: CASSLELAEASTQYF

D: NA
size: NA
J: TRBJ2-7
V: TRBV4-3
DNA: TGCGCCAGCAGCCAAGATCGGGCTAGCGCATTCTACGAGCAGTACTTC
CDR3: CASSQDRASAFYEQYF

D: NA
size: NA
J: TRBJ1-5
V: TRBV5-5
DNA: TGTGCCAGCAGCTTGAATGGGGGGGGCAATCAGCCCCAGCATTTT
CDR3: CASSLNGGGNQPQHF

D: NA
size: NA
J: TRBJ1-1
V: TRBV5-6
DNA: TGTGCCAGCAGGGGGCAGGGGACCGCTGAAGCTTTCTTT
CDR3: CASRGQGTAEAFF

D: TRBD1
size: NA
J: TRBJ2-7
V: TRBV16
DNA: TGTGCCAGCAGCAGACCGGGACAGGGATTCCACGAGCAGTACTTC
CDR3: CASSRPGQGFHEQYF

D: TRBD1
size: NA
J: TRBJ2-7
V: TRBV7-2
DNA: TGTGCCAGCAGCCCGCGGACAGGGCATATCTACGAGCAGTACTTC
CDR3: CASSPRTGHIYEQYF

D: NA
size: NA
J: TRBJ2-1
V: TRBV9
DNA: TGTGCCAGCAGCGATAGCTTCGGTCGGGATGGGCAGTTCTTC
CDR3: CASSDSFGRDGQFF

D: NA
size: NA
J: TRBJ1-1
V: TRBV13
DNA: TGTGCCAGCAGCTTAGACCGGGGGGGTACGGCTGAAGCTTTCTTT
CDR3: CASSLDRGGTAEAFF

D: NA
size: NA
J: TRBJ2-3
V: TRBV27
DNA: TGTGCCAGCAGTACCCGATGGCCCACAGATACGCAGTATTTT
CDR3: CASSTRWPTDTQYF

D: TRBD1
size: NA
J: TRBJ1-6
V: TRBV4-1
DNA: TGCGCCAGCAGCCCGGCCGGGACAGGGTATAATTCACCCCTCCACTTT
CDR3: CASSPAGTGYNSPLHF

D: NA
size: NA
J: TRBJ1-1
V: TRBV30
DNA: TGTGCCTGGAGTTCGTCCAGTTACACTGAAGCTTTCTTT
CDR3: CAWSSSSYTEAFF

D: NA
size: NA
J: TRBJ1-5
V: TRBV27
DNA: TGTGCCAGCAGTTCCGACAGAACCAATCAGCCCCAGCATTTT
CDR3: CASSSDRTNQPQHF

D: TRBD1
size: once
J: TRBJ1-4
V: TRBV5-1
DNA: TGCGCCAGCAGTACCGGACAGGGTGGAGAAAAACTGTTTTTT
CDR3: CASSTGQGGEKLFF

D: NA
size: NA
J: TRBJ1-3
V: TRBV13
DNA: TGTGCCAGCAGCCTCGGCGTTCCGGAGTCTGGAAACACCATATATTTT
CDR3: CASSLGVPESGNTIYF

D: TRBD1
size: NA
J: TRBJ1-5
V: TRBV19
DNA: TGTGCCAGTAGTATTGCCCAGGGGGGAAGAAATCAGCCCCAGCATTTT
CDR3: CASSIAQGGRNQPQHF

D: NA
size: NA
J: TRBJ2-2
V: TRBV25-1
DNA: TGTGCCAGCAGTGATACCGGGACACGGACCGGGGAGCTGTTTTTT
CDR3: CASSDTGTRTGELFF

D: TRBD2
size: NA
J: TRBJ2-1
V: TRBV6-5
DNA: TGTGCCAGCAGTGGGGGACTAGCGGGAGGATCTGAGCAGTTCTTC
CDR3: CASSGGLAGGSEQFF

D: NA
size: NA
J: TRBJ2-7
V: TRBV19
DNA: TGTGCCAGTAGCCCCCGGGGAGAACACTACGAGCAGTACTTC
CDR3: CASSPRGEHYEQYF

D: TRBD1
size: NA
J: TRBJ2-5
V: TRBV13
DNA: TGTGCCAGCAGGACGACAGGGCGAGAGACCCAGTACTTC
CDR3: CASRTTGRETQYF

D: TRBD2
size: NA
J: TRBJ2-5
V: TRBV29-1
DNA: TGCAGCGTTGAGCCGGGACCCATGTCGGGTAGCGGGAGCGGGAGAGAGACCCAGTACTTC
CDR3: CSVEPGPMSGSGSGRETQYF

D: NA
size: NA
J: TRBJ1-1
V: TRBV9
DNA: TGTGCCAGCAGCGTAGATGGCCGGGCTGAAGCTTTCTTT
CDR3: CASSVDGRAEAFF

D: TRBD1
size: NA
J: TRBJ1-3
V: TRBV13
DNA: TGTGCCAGCAGCTTACGGACAGGGGCGCGGGACACCATATATTTT
CDR3: CASSLRTGARDTIYF